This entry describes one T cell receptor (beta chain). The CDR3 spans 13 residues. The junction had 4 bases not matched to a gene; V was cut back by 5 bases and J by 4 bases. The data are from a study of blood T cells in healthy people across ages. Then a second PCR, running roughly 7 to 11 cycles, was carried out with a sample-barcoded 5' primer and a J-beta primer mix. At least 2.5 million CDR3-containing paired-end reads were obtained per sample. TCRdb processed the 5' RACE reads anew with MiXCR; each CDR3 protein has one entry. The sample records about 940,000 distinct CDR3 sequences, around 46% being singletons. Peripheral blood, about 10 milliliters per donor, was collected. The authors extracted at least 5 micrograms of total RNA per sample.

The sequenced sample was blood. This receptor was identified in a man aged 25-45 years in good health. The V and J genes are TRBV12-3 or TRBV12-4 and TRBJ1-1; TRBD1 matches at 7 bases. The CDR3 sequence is CASSRGQFTEAFF. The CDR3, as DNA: TGTGCCAGCAGTAGGGGGCAGTTCACTGAAGCTTTCTTT.